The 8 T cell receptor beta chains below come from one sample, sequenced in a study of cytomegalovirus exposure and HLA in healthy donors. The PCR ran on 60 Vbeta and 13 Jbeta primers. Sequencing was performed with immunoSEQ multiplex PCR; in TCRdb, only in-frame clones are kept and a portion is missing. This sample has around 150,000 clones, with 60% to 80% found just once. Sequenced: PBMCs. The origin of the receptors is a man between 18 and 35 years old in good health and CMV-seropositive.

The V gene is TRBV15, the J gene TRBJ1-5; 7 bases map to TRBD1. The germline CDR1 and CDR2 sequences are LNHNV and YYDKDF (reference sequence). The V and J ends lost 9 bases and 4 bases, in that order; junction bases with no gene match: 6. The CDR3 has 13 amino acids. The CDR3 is CATGDSLNQPQHF. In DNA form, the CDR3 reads TGTGCCACGGGGGACAGCCTAAATCAGCCCCAGCATTTT.

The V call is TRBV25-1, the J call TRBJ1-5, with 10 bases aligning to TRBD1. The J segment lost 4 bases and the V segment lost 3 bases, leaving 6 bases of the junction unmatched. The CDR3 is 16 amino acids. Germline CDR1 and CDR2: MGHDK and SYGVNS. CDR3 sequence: CASSDGQGGINQPQHF. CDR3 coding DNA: TGTGCCAGCAGTGACGGACAGGGGGGGATAAATCAGCCCCAGCATTTT.

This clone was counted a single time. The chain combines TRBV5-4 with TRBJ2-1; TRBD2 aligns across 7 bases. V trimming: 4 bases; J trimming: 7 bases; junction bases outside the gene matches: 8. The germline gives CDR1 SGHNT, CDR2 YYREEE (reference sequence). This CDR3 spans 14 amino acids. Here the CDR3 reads CASSGTSAGNEQFF. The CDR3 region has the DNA TGTGCCAGCAGCGGAACTAGCGCGGGGAATGAGCAGTTCTTC.

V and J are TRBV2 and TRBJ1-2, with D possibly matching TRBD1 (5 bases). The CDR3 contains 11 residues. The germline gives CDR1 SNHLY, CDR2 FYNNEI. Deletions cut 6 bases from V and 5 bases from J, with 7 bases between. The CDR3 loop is CASRGEYGYTF. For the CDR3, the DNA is TGTGCCAGCAGAGGGGAATATGGCTACACCTTC.

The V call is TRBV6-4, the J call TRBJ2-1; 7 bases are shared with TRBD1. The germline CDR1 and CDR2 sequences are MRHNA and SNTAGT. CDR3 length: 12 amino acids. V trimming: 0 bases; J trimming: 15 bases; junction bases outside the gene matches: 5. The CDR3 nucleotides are TGTGCCAGCAGTGACTCAGGGGGCAATCGGTTCTTC. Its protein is CASSDSGGNRFF.

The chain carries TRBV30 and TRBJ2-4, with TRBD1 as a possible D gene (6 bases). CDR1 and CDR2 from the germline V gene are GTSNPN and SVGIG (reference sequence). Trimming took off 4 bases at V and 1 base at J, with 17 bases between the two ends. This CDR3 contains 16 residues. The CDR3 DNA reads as TGTGCCTGGACCAGGGGACACCTGGGGGCCAAAAACATTCAGTACTTC. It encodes CAWTRGHLGAKNIQYF. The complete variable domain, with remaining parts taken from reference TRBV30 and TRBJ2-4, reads SQTIHQWPATLVQPVGSPLSLECTVEGTSNPNLYWYRQAAGRGLQLLFYSVGIGQISSEVPQNLSASRPQDRQFILSSKKLLLSDSGFYLCAWTRGHLGAKNIQYFGAGTRLSVL.

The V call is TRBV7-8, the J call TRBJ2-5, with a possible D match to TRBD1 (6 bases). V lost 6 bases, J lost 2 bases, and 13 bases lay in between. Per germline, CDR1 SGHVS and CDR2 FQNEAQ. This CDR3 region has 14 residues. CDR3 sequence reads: CASSRDTIQETQYF. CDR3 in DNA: TGTGCCAGCAGTCGGGACACTATTCAAGAGACCCAGTACTTC.

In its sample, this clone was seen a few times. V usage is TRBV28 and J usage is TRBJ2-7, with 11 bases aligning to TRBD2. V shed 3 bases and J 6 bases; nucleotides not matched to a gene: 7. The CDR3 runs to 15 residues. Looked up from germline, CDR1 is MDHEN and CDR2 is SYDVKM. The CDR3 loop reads CASSFPSGRPGEQYF. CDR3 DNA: TGTGCCAGCAGTTTCCCTAGCGGGAGGCCGGGCGAGCAGTACTTC. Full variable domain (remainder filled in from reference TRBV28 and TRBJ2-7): DVKVTQSSRYLVKRTGEKVFLECVQDMDHENMFWYRQDPGLGLRLIYFSYDVKMKEKGDIPEGYSVSREKKERFSLILESASTNQTSMYLCASSFPSGRPGEQYFGPGTRLTVT.